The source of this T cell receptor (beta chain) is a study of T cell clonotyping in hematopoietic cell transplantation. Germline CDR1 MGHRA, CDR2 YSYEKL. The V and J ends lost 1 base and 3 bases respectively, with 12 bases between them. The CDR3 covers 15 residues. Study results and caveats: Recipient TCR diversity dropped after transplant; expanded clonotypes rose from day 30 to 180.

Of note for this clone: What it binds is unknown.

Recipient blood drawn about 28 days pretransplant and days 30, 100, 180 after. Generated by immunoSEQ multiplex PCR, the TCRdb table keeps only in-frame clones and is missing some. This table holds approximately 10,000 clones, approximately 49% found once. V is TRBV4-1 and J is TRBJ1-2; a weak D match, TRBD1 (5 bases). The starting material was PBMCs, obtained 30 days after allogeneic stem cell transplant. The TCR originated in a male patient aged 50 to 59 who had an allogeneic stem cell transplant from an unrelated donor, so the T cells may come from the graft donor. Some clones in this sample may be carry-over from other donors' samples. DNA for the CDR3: TGCGCCAGCAGCCAAGTAGGGCAGGGCTACTATGGCTACACCTTC. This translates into CASSQVGQGYYGYTF.